What follows describes a single TCR beta chain. The junction does not match germline at one end; this may be a read error. These data come from a study of blood T cell repertoires in COVID-19. Study in general: T cells, B-cell-depleted T cells, or PBMCs supplied cDNA or gDNA.

Seattle enrolled patients during active infection and tracked them longitudinally. Produced via immunoSEQ multiplex PCR; TCRdb's table is partial and in-frame only. The table has 350,000 to 450,000 clones, 80% to 90% seen once; the top ten hold roughly 7.1%. What was sequenced was peripheral blood. This clonotype originated in a woman aged 55-69 years with COVID-19, enrolled during active disease.

CDR3 loop: CASRQGVGTAYNEQFF. The DNA for the CDR3 is TGCGCCAGCAGACAAGGGGTTGGGACAGCATACAATGAGCAGTTCTTC. V usage is TRBV4-1 and J usage is TRBJ2-1; 7 nucleotides match TRBD1. The CDR3 totals 16 residues. The germline V gene has CDR1 MGHRA and CDR2 YSYEKL.